Below are 27 T cell receptor beta chains sequenced from a single sample in a study of T-cell memory formation after mild COVID-19. TCRdb fed the 5' RACE reads into MiXCR, producing one record per CDR3 protein. The repertoire holds approximately 300,000 distinct CDR3 sequences, roughly 8.2% seen once, with roughly 22% in the top ten. Sequencing was performed on PBMCs or a T cell subset sorted from them (not recorded which). Receptor source: a man aged 18 to 35 who had mild COVID-19 (a few samples of this study predate the infection). Cell type and time point are not known.

The chain is built from TRBV9 and TRBJ1-6; unclear D gene. The germline gives CDR1 SGDLS, CDR2 YYNGEE. The CDR3 is 15 amino acids. The V end lost 0 bases, the J end lost 10 bases, and 14 bases lay between the germline ends. DNA for the CDR3: TGTGCCAGCAGCGTAGAGGAGGGTTGGAGATCACCCCTCCACTTT. As protein: CASSVEEGWRSPLHF.

The V call is TRBV28, the J call TRBJ2-7; D may be TRBD1 or TRBD2 (5 bases each). The V and J ends lost 7 bases and 4 bases respectively, with 17 bases between them. This CDR3 is built from 14 residues. Germline CDR1 and CDR2: MDHEN and SYDVKM. As DNA, the CDR3 is TGTGCCAGCACGTCGGGGCAGAGGTCATACGAGCAGTACGTC. Translation: CASTSGQRSYEQYV.

The table lists this clonotype with many counts. The rearrangement links TRBV4-3 to TRBJ2-1, with 11 positions matching TRBD2. Germline CDR1 is LGHNA and CDR2 is YSLEER. The J segment lost 7 bases and the V segment lost 2 bases, leaving 4 bases of the junction unmatched. The CDR3 is made up of 15 amino acids. DNA of the CDR3: TGCGCCAGCAGCCAACCTAGCGGGGGGACGAATGAGCAGTTCTTC. This encodes CASSQPSGGTNEQFF.

This chain connects TRBV7-2 to TRBJ2-2; D not resolved. Germline V gene lookup returns CDR1 SGHTA and CDR2 FQGNSA. This CDR3 contains 16 residues. V shed 2 bases and J shed 0 bases, with 10 bases lying between them. CDR3 residues: CASSLLGLTNTGELFF. CDR3 DNA sequence: TGTGCCAGCAGCTTACTGGGTCTTACGAACACCGGGGAGCTGTTTTTT.

The chain links TRBV20-1 to TRBJ1-5, with TRBD1 matching 7 bases. The CDR3 runs 13 residues. The germline gives CDR1 DFQATT, CDR2 SNEGSKA (reference sequence). V lost 5 bases to trimming and J lost 2 bases; unmatched junction nucleotides: 3. CDR3 sequence reads: CSAEGAGNQPQHF. The CDR3, as DNA: TGCAGTGCTGAGGGGGCAGGCAATCAGCCCCAGCATTTT.

In this sample, this clonotype turned up a few times. The CDR3 sequence: CASTLGGPMNTEAFF. CDR3 in DNA: TGTGCCAGCACCTTAGGGGGGCCCATGAACACTGAAGCTTTCTTT. The genes are TRBV12-3 or TRBV12-4 and TRBJ1-1; a weak D match, TRBD1 (6 bases). V gave up 7 bases and J gave up 0 bases, with 15 bases separating them. The CDR3 sequence is 15 residues long.

This clonotype was seen many times. V gene TRBV5-6 combines with J gene TRBJ1-3; D may be TRBD1 (5 bases). The CDR3 is made up of 15 amino acids. Germline loops: CDR1 SGHDT, CDR2 YYEEEE. V was shortened by 1 base and J by 4 bases, with 12 bases between the two germline ends. CDR3 sequence: CASSLNGGVGNTIYF. Written as DNA, the CDR3 is TGTGCCAGCAGCTTGAACGGGGGAGTCGGAAACACCATATATTTT.

The chain links TRBV29-1 to TRBJ2-3; 14 bases agree with TRBD2. This CDR3 spans 17 amino acids. V shed 6 bases, J shed 0 bases, and the junction held 8 bases outside the gene matches. Germline CDR1 SQVTM, CDR2 ANQGSEA. The CDR3 DNA is TGCAGCGTGTGGGGACTAGCGGGGGCTACTAGCACAGATACGCAGTATTTT. Amino acid sequence: CSVWGLAGATSTDTQYF.

This clonotype appeared a few times. This rearrangement joins TRBV5-1 to TRBJ2-3, with D possibly TRBD2 on 5 matching bases. V shed 1 base and J shed 0 bases, with 9 bases lying between them. Germline V lookup: CDR1 SGHRS, CDR2 YFSETQ. The CDR3 covers 15 residues. CDR3 in DNA: TGCGCCAGCAGCTTGTATAGGGAGAGCACAGATACGCAGTATTTT. This encodes CASSLYRESTDTQYF.

This clonotype was observed a few times. This chain links TRBV7-2 with TRBJ1-3; 8 bases agree with TRBD1. The V and J ends lost 3 bases and 4 bases, in that order; junction bases with no gene match: 5. The CDR3 has 15 residues. Germline V lookup: CDR1 SGHTA, CDR2 FQGNSA. CDR3 in DNA: TGTGCCAGCAGCTTCCGGACAGGGCACGGAAACACCATATATTTT. It translates to CASSFRTGHGNTIYF. Drawing the rest from reference TRBV7-2 and TRBJ1-3, the complete variable domain is GAGVSQSPSNKVTEKGKDVELRCDPISGHTALYWYRQSLGQGLEFLIYFQGNSAPDKSGLPSDRFSAERTGGSVSTLTIQRTQQEDSAVYLCASSFRTGHGNTIYFGEGSWLTVV.

This clonotype appeared many times. V usage is TRBV6-5 and J usage is TRBJ1-1; 8 bases are a match to TRBD1. CDR1 is MNHEY and CDR2 is SVGAGI in the germline V gene. There are 14 residues in the CDR3. V gave up 6 bases and J gave up 1 base; unmatched junction bases: 4. The CDR3 sequence: CASRTGTGNTEAFF. The CDR3, as DNA: TGTGCCAGCAGGACGGGGACAGGGAACACTGAAGCTTTCTTT.

The DNA for the CDR3 is TGTGCCAGCAACTTCCAGGGTTGGCATCAGCCCCAGCATTTT. Amino acid sequence: CASNFQGWHQPQHF. This chain joins TRBV12-3 or TRBV12-4 and TRBJ1-5, with TRBD1 as a possible D gene (5 bases). V was trimmed by 7 bases and J by 5 bases, leaving 15 bases between them. The CDR3 covers 14 residues.

This clonotype was seen many times. The chain has TRBV4-2 and TRBJ1-6, with D perhaps matching TRBD1 (5 bases). Germline CDR1 LGHNA, CDR2 YNFKEQ. V was shortened by 1 base and J by 10 bases, with 14 bases between the two germline ends. CDR3 length equals 15 residues. The CDR3 DNA follows: TGTGCCAGCAGCCAAGGGGGGGGGGTCAACTCACCCCTCCACTTT. This sequence encodes CASSQGGGVNSPLHF.

This clonotype turned up a few times. This chain uses TRBV7-2 with TRBJ2-3; 14 bases match TRBD2. After removal of 7 bases from V and 4 bases from J, the junction contained 4 bases not matched to a gene. The germline CDR1 and CDR2 sequences are SGHTA and FQGNSA. The CDR3 is made up of 15 amino acids. The CDR3 is CASNPGLAGADTQYF. CDR3 coding DNA: TGTGCCAGCAATCCGGGACTAGCGGGGGCAGATACGCAGTATTTT.

The V gene is TRBV28, the J gene TRBJ1-2, with 8 positions matching TRBD1. V shed 8 bases, J shed 7 bases, and the junction held 6 bases outside the gene matches. The CDR3 is 12 amino acids. Germline assignment: CDR1 MDHEN and CDR2 SYDVKM. The CDR3 is CASGDRNGGYTF. DNA for the CDR3: TGTGCCAGCGGGGACAGGAACGGTGGCTACACCTTC.

In this sample, this clonotype turned up a few times. The chain combines TRBV7-7 with TRBJ1-5; 10 bases align to TRBD1. V lost 3 bases to trimming and J lost 2 bases; unmatched junction nucleotides: 4. CDR1 is SSHAT and CDR2 is FNYEAQ in the germline V gene (reference sequence). This CDR3 region has 16 residues. CDR3 nucleotides: TGTGCCAGCAGCTTTCTCGGGACAGGGGGCAATCAGCCCCAGCATTTT. Amino acid sequence: CASSFLGTGGNQPQHF.

The V and J genes are TRBV4-1 and TRBJ2-3; D uncertain. Germline CDR1 MGHRA, CDR2 YSYEKL. CDR3 length equals 14 residues. V dropped 6 bases and J dropped 1 base, with 11 bases sitting between them. The CDR3 sequence is CASRMEQGTDTQYF. Written as DNA, the CDR3 is TGCGCCAGCAGAATGGAGCAGGGCACAGATACGCAGTATTTT.

The chain couples TRBV9 to TRBJ1-2; the match to TRBD1 covers 9 bases. The CDR3 runs 16 residues. Germline-derived CDR1 and CDR2 are SGDLS and YYNGEE. After removal of 4 bases from V and 5 bases from J, the junction contained 12 bases not matched to a gene. The CDR3 sequence is CASSLGQGREEYGYTF. The CDR3 bases are TGTGCCAGCAGCTTGGGACAGGGAAGAGAAGAGTATGGCTACACCTTC.

In its sample, this clonotype was seen many times. V usage is TRBV11-2 and J usage is TRBJ1-1; D is undetermined. V was clipped by 0 bases and J by 1 base, with 12 bases between them. Germline lookup yields CDR1 SGHAT and CDR2 FQNNGV. This CDR3 region has 16 residues. For the CDR3, the DNA is TGTGCCAGCAGCTTAGAATGGCGCCTAAAGAACACTGAAGCTTTCTTT. As protein: CASSLEWRLKNTEAFF.

This clonotype turned up a few times. Germline is not matched at one junction end, which may reflect a read error. This chain joins TRBV7-7 and TRBJ2-2, with D possibly matching TRBD2 (6 bases). The V gene's germline CDR1 is SSHAT and CDR2 FNYEAQ (reference sequence). The CDR3 totals 16 residues. The CDR3, as DNA: TGTGCTAGCAGCCCTCGGGACTCAGATCGGACCGGGGAGCTGTTTTTT. Translating gives CASSPRDSDRTGELFF. The variable domain in full, completed from reference TRBV7-7 and TRBJ2-2, reads GAGVSQSPRYKVTKRGQDVTLRCDPISSHATLYWYQQALGQGPEFLTYFNYEAQPDKSGLPSDRFSAERPEGSISTLTIQRTEQRDSAMYRCASSPRDSDRTGELFFGEGSRLTVL.

This clonotype showed up just a few times. The chain is built from TRBV4-2 and TRBJ2-1, with TRBD2 matching 13 bases. The CDR3 runs to 19 residues. CDR1 LGHNA and CDR2 YNFKEQ come from the germline V gene. J lost 10 bases, V lost 4 bases, and 19 bases had no gene match. The CDR3 DNA follows: TGTGCCAGCAGCCGGACCGGGACTAGCGGGGCGGCTTCCCCAGGGGAGCAGTTCTTC. Protein: CASSRTGTSGAASPGEQFF.

The chain combines TRBV5-1 with TRBJ2-7; no clear D. Per the germline V gene, CDR1 is SGHRS and CDR2 is YFSETQ. This CDR3 is built from 12 residues. Trimming left V 1 base short and J 5 bases short, with 7 bases between. DNA for the CDR3: TGCGCCAGCAGCTTGTTGGGTGACGAGCAGTACTTC. It specifies CASSLLGDEQYF. The variable domain in full, with the rest retrieved from reference TRBV5-1 and TRBJ2-7, is KAGVTQTPRYLIKTRGQQVTLSCSPISGHRSVSWYQQTPGQGLQFLFEYFSETQRNKGNFPGRFSGRQFSNSRSEMNVSTLELGDSALYLCASSLLGDEQYFGPGTRLTVT.

V is TRBV27 and J is TRBJ2-7, with TRBD1 identical over 8 bases. The germline V gene encodes CDR1 MNHEY and CDR2 SMNVEV (reference sequence). This CDR3 is built from 14 residues. J gave up 2 bases and V 2 bases, and 2 bases lay outside the gene matches. The CDR3 here is CASSLVTGAYEQYF. The CDR3 region has the DNA TGTGCCAGCAGTTTAGTGACAGGGGCCTACGAGCAGTACTTC.

The table lists this clonotype with a few counts. The rearrangement uses TRBV6-5 and TRBJ1-1; TRBD1 agrees at 7 bases. The CDR3 covers 15 residues. Germline V gene data show CDR1 as MNHEY and CDR2 as SVGAGI. Trimming cost V 0 bases and J 3 bases; bases outside gene matches: 4. This CDR3 is CASSYSKGGYTEAFF. The CDR3, as DNA: TGTGCCAGCAGTTACTCGAAAGGGGGCTACACTGAAGCTTTCTTT.

The rearrangement joins TRBV7-2 to TRBJ2-3, with unresolved D. Trimming removed 5 bases at V and 4 bases at J, with 16 bases between. The CDR3 runs 15 residues. Germline CDR1 SGHTA, CDR2 FQGNSA. CDR3 residues: CASSQTGSPPDTQYF. For the CDR3, the DNA is TGTGCCAGCAGCCAGACCGGTAGCCCCCCAGATACGCAGTATTTT.

This clonotype occurred a few times. The genes are TRBV4-1 and TRBJ1-1; D unclear. Per germline, CDR1 MGHRA and CDR2 YSYEKL. CDR3 length: 11 residues. V was shortened by 8 bases and J by 4 bases, with 8 bases between the two germline ends. The DNA for the CDR3 is TGCGCCAGCGGAGCTCCCACTGAAGCTTTCTTT. Translated: CASGAPTEAFF.

This clonotype was seen a few times. In DNA, the CDR3 is TGCAGCGTAGTACCGGGAACTGAAGCTTTCTTT. As protein: CSVVPGTEAFF. V usage is TRBV29-1 and J usage is TRBJ1-1; no clear D gene. The CDR3 extends over 11 amino acids. The V end was cut by 6 bases, the J end by 5 bases, with 10 bases between. In germline, CDR1 is SQVTM, CDR2 ANQGSEA.